This T cell receptor (beta chain) stems from a study of blood T cells in healthy people across ages. The germline gives CDR1 SGHRS, CDR2 YFSETQ. Trimming took 0 bases from V and 3 from J; bases not matched to a gene: 21. This CDR3 region has 21 residues. With a J-beta primer mix and a sample-barcoded 5' primer, a second PCR ran about 6 to 11 cycles. TCRdb passed the 5' RACE reads through MiXCR, listing each CDR3 protein once. The sample includes hundreds of thousands of distinct CDR3 sequences, under 30% of them seen just once. This same sample was also part of a study on T cells of mothers and their children.

The receptor was isolated from a boy under 18 in good health. Sequenced input: blood. This chain links TRBV5-1 with TRBJ2-5, with 9 bases aligning to TRBD1. The CDR3 reads CASSLEPPRQAFRDREETQYF. The DNA for the CDR3 is TGCGCCAGCAGCTTGGAGCCCCCTCGACAGGCTTTCCGGGACAGGGAAGAGACCCAGTACTTC.